Each of the 24 T cell receptor beta chains below was sequenced from the same sample in a study of Graves' ophthalmopathy and Graves' hyperthyroidism. TCR beta CDR3 regions were amplified from RNA transcripts. An opening RT-PCR round employed HTBI primers and preceded a second-round multiplex PCR. TCRdb re-called the multiplex PCR reads through MiXCR, storing one row per CDR3 protein. The data contain roughly 700,000 distinct CDR3 sequences, roughly 40% of them singletons. Sequences were obtained from peripheral blood. Receptor source: an adult man with Graves' ophthalmopathy.

The V gene is TRBV4-1, the J gene TRBJ1-2; 7 nucleotides agree with TRBD1. CDR1 is MGHRA and CDR2 is YSYEKL in the germline V gene. The CDR3 is 15 amino acids. V lost 3 bases, J lost 8 bases, and 12 bases stayed unmatched. This CDR3 reads CASSQDIQGLRGYTF. For the CDR3, the DNA is TGCGCCAGCAGCCAGGATATACAGGGGCTTCGCGGCTACACCTTC.

The chain is built from TRBV25-1 and TRBJ1-4; 9 bases align to TRBD1. The CDR3 length is 13 residues. Germline V lookup: CDR1 MGHDK, CDR2 SYGVNS. J was trimmed by 8 bases and V by 8 bases; bases with no gene match: 6. The CDR3 protein is CASVTGGREKLFF. The CDR3 DNA follows: TGTGCCAGCGTTACAGGGGGCCGGGAAAAACTGTTTTTT.

In this sample, this clonotype turned up a few times. The rearrangement joins TRBV7-2 to TRBJ1-1; D possibly corresponds to TRBD1 (5 bases). Germline-derived CDR1 and CDR2 are SGHTA and FQGNSA. The CDR3 runs to 15 residues. V was clipped by 0 bases and J by 2 bases, with 10 bases between them. Here the CDR3 DNA reads TGTGCCAGCAGCTTAGCCTGGGACGGCAACACTGAAGCTTTCTTT. Protein: CASSLAWDGNTEAFF. Full variable domain (remainder filled in from reference TRBV7-2 and TRBJ1-1): GAGVSQSPSNKVTEKGKDVELRCDPISGHTALYWYRQSLGQGLEFLIYFQGNSAPDKSGLPSDRFSAERTGGSVSTLTIQRTQQEDSAVYLCASSLAWDGNTEAFFGQGTRLTVV.

The chain is built from TRBV5-6 and TRBJ1-2; D ambiguous. The V and J ends lost 2 bases and 2 bases respectively, with 10 bases between them. This CDR3 comprises 14 residues. Germline assignment: CDR1 SGHDT and CDR2 YYEEEE. This chain's CDR3 is CASSFNLGNYGYTF. CDR3 bases: TGTGCCAGCAGCTTCAATTTGGGAAACTATGGCTACACCTTC.

The chain links TRBV10-3 to TRBJ2-7; 8 bases fit TRBD1. The J segment lost 2 bases and the V segment lost 5 bases, leaving 5 bases of the junction unmatched. The germline V gene encodes CDR1 ENHRY and CDR2 SYGVKD. The CDR3 runs to 14 residues. This CDR3 is CAISRDRTTYEQYF. As DNA, the CDR3 is TGTGCCATCAGTAGGGACAGGACGACCTACGAGCAGTACTTC.

Comments on this clonotype: The conserved final phenylalanine or tryptophan is absent from the CDR3, which likely points to a read error. Because the CDR3's place on the DNA is in doubt, the DNA is left out and the CDR3 is given as listed by TCRdb. CDR3 region: CSYTRGCL. V and J are TRBV29-1 and TRBJ2-7; no check of the table's D call, TRBD1, against the DNA was made. Germline-derived CDR1 and CDR2 are SQVTM and ANQGSEA. From its first to its last residue, the CDR3 has 8 amino acids.

In its sample, this clonotype was seen many times. The chain combines TRBV2 with TRBJ2-5, with 10 bases aligning to TRBD1. There are 14 residues in the CDR3. Germline V gene data show CDR1 as SNHLY and CDR2 as FYNNEI. V shed 7 bases and J 3 bases; nucleotides not matched to a gene: 5. The CDR3 region has the DNA TGTGCCAGCAAGAGGGGGACAGGGGAAGAGACCCAGTACTTC. The encoded protein is CASKRGTGEETQYF. Drawing the rest from reference TRBV2 and TRBJ2-5, the complete variable domain is EPEVTQTPSHQVTQMGQEVILRCVPISNHLYFYWYRQILGQKVEFLVSFYNNEISEKSEIFDDQFSVERPDGSNFTLKIRSTKLEDSAMYFCASKRGTGEETQYFGPGTRLLVL.

The chain carries TRBV7-8 and TRBJ1-1, with D maybe TRBD1 (5 bases). Trimming cost V 5 bases and J 5 bases, with 21 bases left between them. The CDR3 has 16 amino acids. Germline loops: CDR1 SGHVS, CDR2 FQNEAQ. The CDR3 loop is CASSPTTGRARTEAFF. In DNA form, the CDR3 reads TGTGCCAGCAGCCCAACAACGGGCAGGGCGAGGACTGAAGCTTTCTTT.

The chain employs TRBV7-9 and TRBJ1-1; the D is unclear. Germline CDR1 SEHNR, CDR2 FQNEAQ (reference sequence). V shed 3 bases and J shed 4 bases, with 9 bases lying between them. The CDR3 has 13 residues. The CDR3, as DNA: TGTGCCAGCAGCTTGGTGAAGGGCACTGAAGCTTTCTTT. This sequence encodes CASSLVKGTEAFF.

This clonotype was observed once. This sequence joins TRBV2 and TRBJ2-5; TRBD1 matches at 10 bases. This CDR3 comprises 14 residues. V gave up 7 bases and J gave up 5 bases; unmatched junction bases: 7. Germline lookup yields CDR1 SNHLY and CDR2 FYNNEI. This CDR3 reads CASIRDRGVETQYF. CDR3 sequence (DNA): TGTGCCAGCATCAGGGACAGGGGCGTGGAGACCCAGTACTTC.

This clonotype was observed at least ten times. As DNA, the CDR3 is TGTGCCATCAGAGGGACAGGGGGTCAATACGAGCAGTACTTC. It specifies CAIRGTGGQYEQYF. This rearrangement joins TRBV10-3 to TRBJ2-7; 11 nucleotides align to TRBD1. CDR1 and CDR2 (germline): ENHRY, SYGVKD. The V gene end was trimmed by 6 bases and the J gene end by 4 bases; junction bases not matched to a gene: 5. The length of the CDR3 is 14 residues.

The CDR3 loop reads CSCPNPSGGPSYEQYF. DNA for the CDR3: TGCAGTTGCCCGAATCCTAGCGGGGGGCCTTCCTACGAGCAGTACTTC. The chain joins TRBV20-1 to TRBJ2-7; 11 bases fit TRBD2. The CDR3 is made up of 16 amino acids. The germline gives CDR1 DFQATT, CDR2 SNEGSKA (reference sequence). V lost 8 bases to trimming and J lost 1 base; unmatched junction nucleotides: 13.

The genes are TRBV19 and TRBJ1-2, with D hard to call. CDR1 LNHDA and CDR2 SQIVND come from the germline V gene (reference sequence). The CDR3 totals 15 residues. Trimming cost V 0 bases and J 3 bases, with 11 bases left between them. Here the CDR3 reads CASSIDLRGDYGYTF. The CDR3 DNA reads TGTGCCAGTAGTATAGATCTCCGGGGTGACTATGGCTACACCTTC.

This chain links TRBV19 with TRBJ2-7, with TRBD2 matching over 8 bases. J gave up 9 bases and V 5 bases, and 15 bases lay outside the gene matches. The length of the CDR3 is 15 residues. CDR1 and CDR2 (germline): LNHDA, SQIVND (reference sequence). The CDR3 region has the DNA TGTGCCAGTAGTTGGAGCGGGAGATTCACAGATACGCAGTACTTC. Its protein product is CASSWSGRFTDTQYF.

The chain is built from TRBV11-2 and TRBJ2-5; TRBD2 aligns across 7 bases. Trimming removed 6 bases from V and 3 bases from J; junction bases left unmatched: 10. In germline, CDR1 is SGHAT, CDR2 FQNNGV. The CDR3 runs to 15 residues. This CDR3 reads CASSYSGTKEETQYF. The CDR3 DNA reads TGTGCCAGCAGTTACTCCGGGACTAAGGAAGAGACCCAGTACTTC. Drawing the rest from reference TRBV11-2 and TRBJ2-5, the complete variable domain is EAGVAQSPRYKIIEKRQSVAFWCNPISGHATLYWYQQILGQGPKLLIQFQNNGVVDDSQLPKDRFSAERLKGVDSTLKIQPAKLEDSAVYLCASSYSGTKEETQYFGPGTRLLVL.

A note on this clonotype: At one end, the junction sequence differs from germline, possibly due to a read error. The gene calls are TRBV20-1 and TRBJ2-7; D might be TRBD1 (5 bases). Per germline, CDR1 DFQATT and CDR2 SNEGSKA (reference sequence). The CDR3 runs to 12 residues. The CDR3: CGARDSGFYGYF. The DNA for the CDR3 is TGCGGTGCTAGAGATTCAGGGTTCTACGGCTACTTC.

This chain joins TRBV7-9 and TRBJ2-7, with D tentatively TRBD1 (5 bases). The V gene's germline CDR1 is SEHNR and CDR2 FQNEAQ (reference sequence). This CDR3 is built from 14 residues. With 3 bases removed from V and 6 bases from J, the gap between germline ends came to 15 bases. The CDR3 nucleotides are TGTGCCAGCAGCTTGGCCAGGGTAAATGTCGAGCAGTACTTC. It specifies CASSLARVNVEQYF.

The chain links TRBV25-1 to TRBJ2-7; D gene uncertain. This CDR3 is 14 amino acids long. V shed 4 bases and J shed 4 bases, with 14 bases lying between them. The V gene's germline CDR1 is MGHDK and CDR2 SYGVNS. The DNA for the CDR3 is TGTGCCAGCAGTGCTAGTAAGGAAACATACGAGCAGTACTTC. As protein: CASSASKETYEQYF.

This chain joins TRBV25-1 and TRBJ2-7; 7 bases match TRBD1. This CDR3 comprises 16 residues. In germline, CDR1 is MGHDK, CDR2 SYGVNS. J gave up 3 bases and V 1 base, and 9 bases lay outside the gene matches. CDR3 DNA: TGTGCCAGCAGTGAATCCATGGGGCCAGGGGGCTACGAGCAGTACTTC. Encoded protein: CASSESMGPGGYEQYF.

This rearrangement joins TRBV10-3 to TRBJ2-7, with no clear D. The CDR3 consists of 13 residues. CDR1 and CDR2 (germline): ENHRY, SYGVKD. Trimming took off 6 bases at V and 3 bases at J, with 12 bases between the two ends. The DNA of the CDR3 is TGTGCCATCAGGGTGGGCGGTAGCTACGAGCAGTACTTC. Translating it yields CAIRVGGSYEQYF.

This clonotype was counted ten times or more. The V and J genes are TRBV7-6 and TRBJ2-5; 12 bases agree with TRBD2. V lost 4 bases, J lost 10 bases, and 4 bases stayed unmatched. In germline, CDR1 is SGHVS, CDR2 FNYEAQ. The CDR3 length is 13 residues. CDR3 DNA: TGTGCCAGCAGCTCACTAGCGGGGGGCCTCCAGTACTTC. Protein product: CASSSLAGGLQYF.

The chain carries TRBV29-1 and TRBJ2-7; 7 bases map to TRBD2. Germline CDR1 SQVTM, CDR2 ANQGSEA. The ends lost 3 bases at V and 9 bases at J; junction bases unmatched: 8. The length of the CDR3 is 12 residues. As DNA, the CDR3 is TGCAGCGTTGACAGTCGGGGGGAAAGGCAGTACTTC. This codes for CSVDSRGERQYF.

The chain combines TRBV7-9 with TRBJ2-2; D unclear. The CDR3 totals 15 residues. Trimming took 7 bases from V and 6 from J, leaving 18 bases between them. From germline, CDR1 is SEHNR and CDR2 FQNEAQ (reference sequence). CDR3 sequence (DNA): TGTGCCAGCACGTTTGGACGGATAACCCCCGGGGAGCTGTTTTTT. Amino acid sequence: CASTFGRITPGELFF.

This clonotype was observed a few times. The genes are TRBV5-6 and TRBJ1-2; a possible D gene is TRBD1 (6 bases). CDR3 length: 14 amino acids. Deletions cut 4 bases from V and 3 bases from J, with 13 bases between. Per germline, CDR1 SGHDT and CDR2 YYEEEE. DNA for the CDR3: TGTGCCAGCAGCGCCCAACAGGGTTACTATGGCTACACCTTC. This translates into CASSAQQGYYGYTF. The full variable domain, completed using reference TRBV5-6 and TRBJ1-2, is DAGVTQSPTHLIKTRGQQVTLRCSPKSGHDTVSWYQQALGQGPQFIFQYYEEEERQRGNFPDRFSGHQFPNYSSELNVNALLLGDSALYLCASSAQQGYYGYTFGSGTRLTVV.